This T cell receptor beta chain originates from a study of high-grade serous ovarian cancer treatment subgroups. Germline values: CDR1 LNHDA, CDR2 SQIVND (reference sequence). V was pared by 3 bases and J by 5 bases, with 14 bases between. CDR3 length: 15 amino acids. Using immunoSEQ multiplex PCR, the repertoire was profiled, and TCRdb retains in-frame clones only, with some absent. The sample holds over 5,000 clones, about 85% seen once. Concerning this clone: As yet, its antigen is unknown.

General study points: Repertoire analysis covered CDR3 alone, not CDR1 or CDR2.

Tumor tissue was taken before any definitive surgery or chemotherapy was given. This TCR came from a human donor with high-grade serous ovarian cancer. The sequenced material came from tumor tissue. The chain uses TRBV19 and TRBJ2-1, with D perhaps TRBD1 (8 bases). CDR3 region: CASSINRGGHNEQFF. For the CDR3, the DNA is TGTGCCAGTAGTATCAACAGGGGGGGGCACAATGAGCAGTTCTTC.